The clone carrying this TCR beta chain has a count of ten or more. The data belong to a study of early T cells in non-severe SARS-CoV-2 infection. Trimming removed 5 bases from V and 7 bases from J; junction bases left unmatched: 6. From germline, CDR1 is MGHRA and CDR2 YSYEKL. There are 15 residues in the CDR3. Each CDR3 protein gets one entry after TCRdb re-called the 5' RACE reads with MiXCR. Of some 57,000 distinct CDR3 sequences detected, roughly a tenth appear once; the ten largest clones hold 4.5%. This TCR was recovered from an adult who was a healthcare worker with PCR-confirmed SARS-CoV-2 infection or an uninfected control (not recorded which). The specimen sequenced was whole blood. The chain employs TRBV4-1 and TRBJ2-1; 12 positions agree with TRBD2. CDR3 in amino acids: CASSVRTSGINEQFF. CDR3 sequence (DNA): TGCGCCAGCAGCGTGCGGACTAGCGGGATAAATGAGCAGTTCTTC.